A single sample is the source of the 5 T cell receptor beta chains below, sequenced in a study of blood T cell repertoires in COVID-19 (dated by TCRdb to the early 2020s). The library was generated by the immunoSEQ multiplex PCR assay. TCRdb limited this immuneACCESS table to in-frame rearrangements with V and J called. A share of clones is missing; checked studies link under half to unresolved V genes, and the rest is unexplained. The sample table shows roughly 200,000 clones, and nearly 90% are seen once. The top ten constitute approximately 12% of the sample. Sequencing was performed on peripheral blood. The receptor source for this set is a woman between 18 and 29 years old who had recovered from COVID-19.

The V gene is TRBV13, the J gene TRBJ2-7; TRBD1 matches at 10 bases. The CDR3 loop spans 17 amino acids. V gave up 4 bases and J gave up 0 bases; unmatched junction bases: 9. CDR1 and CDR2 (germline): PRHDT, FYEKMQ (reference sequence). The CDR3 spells CASSSVGTGVSSYEQYF. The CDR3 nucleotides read TGTGCCAGCAGCTCAGTAGGGACAGGGGTAAGCTCCTACGAGCAGTACTTC. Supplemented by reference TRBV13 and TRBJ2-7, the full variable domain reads AAGVIQSPRHLIKEKRETATLKCYPIPRHDTVYWYQQGPGQDPQFLISFYEKMQSDKGSIPDRFSAQQFSDYHSELNMSSLELGDSALYFCASSSVGTGVSSYEQYFGPGTRLTVT.

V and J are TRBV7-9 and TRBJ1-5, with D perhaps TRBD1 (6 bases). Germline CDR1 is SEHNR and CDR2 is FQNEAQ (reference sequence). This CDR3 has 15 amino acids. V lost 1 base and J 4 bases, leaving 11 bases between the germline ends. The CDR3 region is CASSLGQGNNQPQHF. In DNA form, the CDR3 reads TGTGCCAGCAGCTTAGGGCAGGGGAATAATCAGCCCCAGCATTTT.

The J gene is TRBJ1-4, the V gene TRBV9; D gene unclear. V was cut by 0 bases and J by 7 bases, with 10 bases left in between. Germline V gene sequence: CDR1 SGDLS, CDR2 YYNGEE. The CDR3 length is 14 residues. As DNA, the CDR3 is TGTGCCAGCAGCGTAGATCAGAGGGTTGAAAAACTGTTTTTT. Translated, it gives CASSVDQRVEKLFF.

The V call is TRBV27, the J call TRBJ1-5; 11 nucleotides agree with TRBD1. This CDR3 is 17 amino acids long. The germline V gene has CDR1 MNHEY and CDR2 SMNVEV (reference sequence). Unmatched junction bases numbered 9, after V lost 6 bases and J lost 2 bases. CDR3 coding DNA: TGTGCCAGCAGAGACGGGACAGGGGGTTATGGCAATCAGCCCCAGCATTTT. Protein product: CASRDGTGGYGNQPQHF.

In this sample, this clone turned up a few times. CDR3 nucleotides: TGTGCCAGCAGTGAACAGGGGACGACAGATACGCAGTATTTT. This codes for CASSEQGTTDTQYF. The chain employs TRBV25-1 and TRBJ2-3, with D maybe TRBD1 (6 bases). Per germline, CDR1 MGHDK and CDR2 SYGVNS. CDR3 length: 14 amino acids. Trimming left V 2 bases short and J 3 bases short, with 9 bases between. The variable domain in full, with the rest retrieved from reference TRBV25-1 and TRBJ2-3, is EADIYQTPRYLVIGTGKKITLECSQTMGHDKMYWYQQDPGMELHLIHYSYGVNSTEKGDLSSESTVSRIRTEHFPLTLESARPSHTSQYLCASSEQGTTDTQYFGPGTRLTVL.